This section outlines one TCR beta chain sequence together with its context. What antigen it recognizes has not been identified. It has no much larger one-base neighbor in the sample; base qualities were not kept. A distance of 15 bases separates the germline ends of V and J, which lose 5 bases and 5 bases respectively. The CDR3 covers 14 residues, taking in both the cysteine and the phenylalanine. Only the CDR3 portion is preserved as DNA: 42 bases, with reading frame beginning at the first base. Sequences SGHTA (CDR1) and FQGNSA (CDR2) are obtained from the germline V gene. TCRbeta CDR3 regions were amplified from genomic DNA by means of the immunoSEQ Assay, a bias-controlled multiplex PCR. Concerning the study's data processing: The number of nucleated cells in each sample was estimated from the amplification of reference gene primers within the assay. To quantify the absolute abundance of each unique TCRbeta CDR3 rearrangement, sequence reads were collapsed and filtered. For each sample, productive Simpson clonality was calculated as the square root of Simpson's diversity index over productive rearrangements. TCRdb retrieved this table from immuneACCESS and kept in-frame rearrangements only. Not all clones are present; in checked studies, unresolved V genes account for under half, and no reason is known for the remainder. The V and J calls and clone size come from that table; D and trimming were worked out from the DNA. This sample is represented by under 250,000 clones; around 79% of them were singletons. The top ten hold roughly 5.6% of the sample.

This entry belongs to a study of blood T cell repertoires in COVID-19 (TCRdb year 2020). Background for the entire study: Samples from collaborators originated in the United States, Italy and Spain and spanned both the acute and convalescent phases of COVID-19. Deeply sampled blood TCRbeta repertoires from subjects exposed to, actively infected with, or recovered from COVID-19 were included in the dataset. The repertoires were released in a freely available public database meant as a resource for research on the immune response to SARS-CoV-2. Where HLA class I and class II types were available, the types were taken from metadata supplied by the sample provider, not from assay-based typing. The sample metadata nearly always contained a de-identified subject ID, COVID-19 status, age in years and sex. The samples were drawn from two sources: the first 160 participants of the ongoing ImmuneRACE study, and 950 to 1,500 subjects contributed by 6 global collaborators. The material from the prospective study consisted of cDNA or gDNA derived from T cells, B-cell-depleted T cells, or PBMCs.

At one collaborating source in Seattle, patients were enrolled during active infection and were followed longitudinally through the course of disease. Collaborating institutions collected whole blood in K2EDTA tubes following their own protocols. For TCRbeta analysis, collaborators shipped samples in one of three forms: frozen whole blood, isolated PBMCs, or DNA extracted from either of those sample types. Study-level results and caveats: The amount of clinical and demographic metadata varied by source and participant and was provided uncurated.

What was sequenced was peripheral blood. The sequence was obtained from a woman in her thirties or forties with COVID-19, enrolled during active disease. Recombination linked TRBV7-2 to TRBJ2-5, with the identity of the D gene unclear. Read as DNA, the sequence is TGTGCCAGCAGCCTCGCTGGTATCCGGGAGACCCAGTACTTC. Its product reads: CASSLAGIRETQYF.